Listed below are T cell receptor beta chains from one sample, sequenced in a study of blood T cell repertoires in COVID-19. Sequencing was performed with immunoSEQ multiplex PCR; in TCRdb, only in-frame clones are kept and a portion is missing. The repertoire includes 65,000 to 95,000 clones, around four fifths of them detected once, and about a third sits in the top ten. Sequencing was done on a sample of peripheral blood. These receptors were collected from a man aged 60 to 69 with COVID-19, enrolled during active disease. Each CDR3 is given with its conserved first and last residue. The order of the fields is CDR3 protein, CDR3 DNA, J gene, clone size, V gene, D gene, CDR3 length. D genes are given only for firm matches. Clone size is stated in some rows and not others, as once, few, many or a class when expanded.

CDR3 protein: CASSSHSGGSDTQYF
CDR3 DNA: TGTGCCAGCAGCTCCCACAGCGGGGGGTCCGATACGCAGTATTTT
J gene: TRBJ2-3
clone size: -
V gene: TRBV13
D gene: TRBD2
CDR3 length: 15

CDR3 protein: CASSLEQGPSYNEQFF
CDR3 DNA: TGTGCCAGCAGCTTAGAACAGGGGCCCTCCTACAATGAGCAGTTCTTC
J gene: TRBJ2-1
clone size: -
V gene: TRBV7-9
D gene: TRBD1
CDR3 length: 16

CDR3 protein: CASSRGDSEGYTF
CDR3 DNA: TGCGCCAGCAGCCGAGGGGACAGCGAGGGCTACACCTTC
J gene: TRBJ1-2
clone size: -
V gene: TRBV4-1
D gene: TRBD1
CDR3 length: 13

CDR3 protein: CASSFDRLAEQFF
CDR3 DNA: TGTGCCAGCAGTTTCGACAGGTTGGCAGAGCAGTTCTTC
J gene: TRBJ2-1
clone size: -
V gene: TRBV27
D gene: -
CDR3 length: 13

CDR3 protein: CASSESPDRAAPEAFF
CDR3 DNA: TGTGCCAGCAGTGAATCCCCCGACAGGGCCGCTCCTGAAGCTTTCTTT
J gene: TRBJ1-1
clone size: -
V gene: TRBV25-1
D gene: TRBD1
CDR3 length: 16

CDR3 protein: CASSGFRQEAEAFF
CDR3 DNA: TGTGCCAGCAGTGGGTTCCGTCAGGAGGCTGAAGCTTTCTTT
J gene: TRBJ1-1
clone size: -
V gene: TRBV2
D gene: -
CDR3 length: 14

CDR3 protein: CASSKGGTDTYEQYF
CDR3 DNA: TGTGCCAGCAGCAAAGGAGGTACGGACACCTACGAGCAGTACTTC
J gene: TRBJ2-7
clone size: few
V gene: TRBV21-1
D gene: -
CDR3 length: 15

CDR3 protein: CATLLPSALHF
CDR3 DNA: TGTGCCACCCTCCTCCCCTCGGCCCTCCACTTT
J gene: TRBJ1-6
clone size: once
V gene: TRBV24-1
D gene: -
CDR3 length: 11

CDR3 protein: CASSPRLAVFLTDTQYF
CDR3 DNA: TGTGCCAGCAGTCCCCGACTAGCGGTCTTTCTCACAGATACGCAGTATTTT
J gene: TRBJ2-3
clone size: -
V gene: TRBV6-6
D gene: TRBD2
CDR3 length: 17

CDR3 protein: CAISEGTGGGQETQYF
CDR3 DNA: TGTGCCATCAGTGAGGGGACAGGCGGAGGTCAAGAGACCCAGTACTTC
J gene: TRBJ2-5
clone size: -
V gene: TRBV10-3
D gene: TRBD1
CDR3 length: 16

CDR3 protein: CASSQSTIKGVRETQYF
CDR3 DNA: TGCGCCAGCAGTCAATCGACGATAAAAGGGGTAAGGGAGACCCAGTACTTC
J gene: TRBJ2-5
clone size: -
V gene: TRBV23-1
D gene: -
CDR3 length: 17

CDR3 protein: CASTDRDHDLNTGELFF
CDR3 DNA: TGTGCCAGCACGGACAGGGACCATGATTTGAACACCGGGGAGCTGTTTTTT
J gene: TRBJ2-2
clone size: -
V gene: TRBV27
D gene: TRBD1
CDR3 length: 17

CDR3 protein: CASSQDPGRLATNEKLFF
CDR3 DNA: TGCGCCAGCAGCCAAGATCCCGGGAGGTTGGCAACTAATGAAAAACTGTTTTTT
J gene: TRBJ1-4
clone size: -
V gene: TRBV4-1
D gene: -
CDR3 length: 18

CDR3 protein: CASSPMAADEAFF
CDR3 DNA: TGTGCCAGCAGCCCAATGGCGGCCGACGAAGCTTTCTTT
J gene: TRBJ1-1
clone size: -
V gene: TRBV11-1
D gene: -
CDR3 length: 13